Listed here is a single T cell receptor (beta chain). The antigen is unknown. Germline loops: CDR1 SGHVT, CDR2 SQSDAQ. V lost 2 bases and J 7 bases, leaving 15 bases between the germline ends. There are 15 residues in the CDR3. TCRdb ran MiXCR on the reads and lists one entry per CDR3 protein. The sample lists approximately 990,000 distinct CDR3 sequences, roughly 31% occurring once. The record originates from a study of T cell repertoires in cytomegalovirus infection. Background on the study: In public TCR beta signatures, there were indications of both CMV infection and matching HLA type. Study-wide results and limits: What dominated the ex vivo response were HLA-C-restricted CMV-specific TCR beta clonotypes.

The receptor's source is a human donor in good health (CMV status not recorded). Some clones in this sample may be carry-over from other donors' samples. Here the sequenced sample was cultured CD8+ T cells from PBMCs, taken from culture after CMV antigen stimulation. The chain joins TRBV7-4 to TRBJ1-5, with unresolved D. The CDR3 spells CASSLFVHLQQPQHF. The DNA for the CDR3 is TGTGCCAGCAGCTTATTTGTCCACTTACAACAGCCCCAGCATTTT.